This TCR beta chain emerged from a study of cytomegalovirus exposure and HLA in healthy donors. General observations from the study: Presence/absence comparisons presumed near-even sequencing depth among donors. In most subjects, TCR beta sequences reportedly gave accurate predictions of HLA-A and HLA-B alleles.

Everyone who donated was a healthy bone marrow donor. This clone was detected only a few times. Its cognate antigen is unknown. 60 Vbeta and 13 Jbeta primers were used in PCR. TCRdb's table, derived via immunoSEQ multiplex PCR, lists solely in-frame clones and lacks some. The data contain some 65,000 clones, just under 70% of them singletons. The CDR3 length is 14 residues. V gave up 7 bases and J gave up 5 bases; unmatched junction bases: 9. Germline V gene sequence: CDR1 MNHEY, CDR2 SVGAGI. The chain is built from TRBV6-5 and TRBJ1-1; TRBD1 matches 8 bases. The sample was PBMCs. The receptor was isolated from a woman aged 30 to 39 in good health and CMV-seronegative. The CDR3 reads CASILQGDGTEAFF. CDR3 DNA: TGTGCCAGCATTTTACAGGGGGATGGTACTGAAGCTTTCTTT.